This TCR beta chain was retrieved from a study of CD8+CD57+ T cells in acquired aplastic anemia. Using genomic DNA as the template, TCR beta VDJ and CDR3 profiling was carried out. Via MiXCR, TCRdb re-called the reads, giving one row per CDR3 protein. The table has about 48,000 distinct CDR3 sequences, about two thirds seen once. This clonotype was counted only a few times. The sample comprised sorted CD4+, CD8+, or CD8+CD57+ T cells (not recorded which) from PBMCs. The source of this sequence is a human donor in good health, serving as a control.

In DNA form, the CDR3 reads TGTGCCACCAGCAGAGGTGGCGCGGCCTACGAGCAGTACTTC. The encoded protein is CATSRGGAAYEQYF. The rearrangement links TRBV15 to TRBJ2-7; D remains ambiguous. Germline CDR1 and CDR2: LNHNV and YYDKDF (reference sequence). Trimming stripped 1 base from V and 2 bases from J, with 9 bases between. The CDR3 sequence is 14 residues long.